This T cell receptor beta chain came from a study of CD8+ T cells in alopecia areata. Whole-study context: The drug, oral tofacitinib, was given to treated patients at 5 to 10 mg twice daily. Notes on the study in general: Under tofacitinib, fewer expanded CD8+ clones appeared among the top 100 scalp clones. Alopecia totalis/universalis scalp especially showed more expanded CD8+ clones than normal scalp. Normal skin's resident alphabeta T cells are sequenced alongside lesional scalp T cells.

The sequencing template was cDNA reverse transcribed from extracted RNA. The assay was immunoSEQ multiplex PCR, and TCRdb's table has in-frame clones only and misses some. The table lists 180,000 or so clones, roughly 50% of them singletons. With regard to this clone: What it binds is unknown.

Sample treatment: oral pan-JAK inhibitor, 5-10 mg twice daily. Trimming removed 5 bases from V and 3 bases from J; junction bases left unmatched: 8. The CDR3 is 16 residues long. Germline V gene lookup returns CDR1 SEHNR and CDR2 FQNEAQ (reference sequence). This material consisted of CD4+ T cells sorted from blood, taken at roughly week 55, from a patient treated with tofacitinib. The receptor was derived from a human donor with alopecia areata. The V gene is TRBV7-9, the J gene TRBJ1-5; 9 bases are a match to TRBD1. The CDR3 nucleotides read TGTGCCAGCAGCCCACCGGGACAGGGAGACAATCAGCCCCAGCATTTT. Translated: CASSPPGQGDNQPQHF.